This is a list of T cell receptor beta chains from one sample in a study of T cells expressing NK-cell markers. One entry per CDR3 protein, without DNA, is what TCRdb gives after re-calling the 5' RACE reads. Its listing shows 550,000 or so distinct CDR3 sequences. Sequencing input: blood T cells: a sorted CD56 or NKG2C T cell subset, CD4+ or CD8+ T cells, or bulk PBMC T cells (not recorded which). Receptors were obtained from a man between 18 and 35 years old in good health. The CDR3 runs from the conserved cysteine through the conserved F or W. The order of the fields is J gene, V gene, CDR3 protein.

TRBJ2-1,TRBV11-2,CASSLAGQGSWNEQFF
TRBJ2-5,TRBV12-3/TRBV12-4,CASSLFGGRRGETQYF
TRBJ2-7,TRBV10-3,CAISERARSYEQYF
TRBJ2-5,TRBV7-2,CASSLGPRIEETQYF
TRBJ1-4,TRBV5-1,CASRGVTGEKLFF
TRBJ2-3,TRBV11-3,CASSLGASGIADTQYF
TRBJ2-3,TRBV11-2,CASSSIRGQGADTQYF
TRBJ2-7,TRBV5-1,CASSLGGAVSYEQYF
TRBJ1-4,TRBV6-1,CASSARTGGNEKLFF
TRBJ2-3,TRBV20-1,CSPTSYVGTDTQYF
TRBJ2-3,TRBV7-8,CASSKGQADTQYF
TRBJ2-1,TRBV27,CASSSLAGVHEQFF
TRBJ1-2,TRBV2,CASSDSSDHANYGYTF
TRBJ2-3,TRBV4-2,CASSQETSGRLSTDTQYF
TRBJ2-7,TRBV6-2/TRBV6-3,CASRKAGGSYEQYF
TRBJ2-1,TRBV20-1,CSARDLVAGDEQFF
TRBJ2-2,TRBV7-2,CASSHGLAARRGELFF
TRBJ1-5,TRBV20-1,CSASEQGGLGAQHF
TRBJ2-3,TRBV7-2,CASRGRPTDTQYF
TRBJ2-1,TRBV7-8,CASSSVQRGHRGFNEQFF
TRBJ2-2,TRBV2,CASSVEQGNTGELFF
TRBJ2-1,TRBV24-1,CATSREGQYNEQFF
TRBJ2-1,TRBV29-1,CSVETGLRGQFF
TRBJ1-2,TRBV27,CASRGTTGSNYGYTF
TRBJ2-7,TRBV7-9,CASRPGQGSYEQYF
TRBJ2-2,TRBV9,CASSVGLAGTGELFF
TRBJ2-5,TRBV20-1,CSLPETGDSGEGQYQETQYF
TRBJ2-1,TRBV12-5,CASGWGLAGTEQFF
TRBJ1-5,TRBV12-3/TRBV12-4,CASSRLFGQVSNQPQHF
TRBJ2-2,TRBV11-2,CASSLNPIQTGELFF
TRBJ1-3,TRBV20-1,CSARDNRSGNTIYF
TRBJ1-5,TRBV12-3/TRBV12-4,CASSLAQSNQPQHF
TRBJ2-5,TRBV29-1,CSVEDSRVGKTQYF
TRBJ1-6,TRBV7-9,CAGQDRRGSPLHF
TRBJ2-1,TRBV27,CASSFRDLKHNEQFF
TRBJ2-7,TRBV7-2,CASSQLRRGHYEQYF
TRBJ1-2,TRBV12-3/TRBV12-4,CASNLQGGETGYTF
TRBJ2-1,TRBV10-3,CAISESGLVWEQFF
TRBJ1-1,TRBV6-1,CASDPHTVIAEAFF
TRBJ2-7,TRBV30,CAWSPVGLTSYEQYF
TRBJ2-3,TRBV6-1,CASTGERGTDTQYF
TRBJ2-1,TRBV6-1,CASTQTGTSYNEQFF